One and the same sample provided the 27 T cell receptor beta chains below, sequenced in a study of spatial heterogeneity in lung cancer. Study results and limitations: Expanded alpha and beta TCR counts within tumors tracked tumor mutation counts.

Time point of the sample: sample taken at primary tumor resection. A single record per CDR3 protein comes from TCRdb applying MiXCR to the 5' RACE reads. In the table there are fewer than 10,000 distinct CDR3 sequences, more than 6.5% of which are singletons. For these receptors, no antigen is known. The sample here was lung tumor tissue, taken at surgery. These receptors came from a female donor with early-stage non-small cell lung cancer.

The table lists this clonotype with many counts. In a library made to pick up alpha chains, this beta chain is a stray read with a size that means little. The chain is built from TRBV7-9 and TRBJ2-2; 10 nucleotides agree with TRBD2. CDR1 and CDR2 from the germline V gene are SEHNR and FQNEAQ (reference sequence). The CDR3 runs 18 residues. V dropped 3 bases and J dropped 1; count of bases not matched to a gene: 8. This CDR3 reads CASSFSLAGEVNTGELFF. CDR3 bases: TGTGCCAGCAGCTTTAGTCTAGCGGGGGAAGTGAACACCGGGGAGCTGTTTTTT.

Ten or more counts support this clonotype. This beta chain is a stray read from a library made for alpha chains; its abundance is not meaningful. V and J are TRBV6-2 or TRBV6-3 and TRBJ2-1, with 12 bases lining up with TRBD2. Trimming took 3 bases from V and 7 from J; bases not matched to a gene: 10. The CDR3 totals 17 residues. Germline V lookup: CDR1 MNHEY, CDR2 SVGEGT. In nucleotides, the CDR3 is TGTGCCAGCAGTTATCGGACTAGCGGGACAAGGTGGAATGAGCAGTTCTTC. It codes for CASSYRTSGTRWNEQFF.

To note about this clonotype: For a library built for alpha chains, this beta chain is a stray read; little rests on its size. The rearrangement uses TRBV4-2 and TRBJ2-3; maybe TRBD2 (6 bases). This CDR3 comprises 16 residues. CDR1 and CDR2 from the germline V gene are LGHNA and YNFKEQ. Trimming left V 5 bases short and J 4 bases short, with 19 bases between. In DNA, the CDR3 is TGTGCCAGCAGCGAGGACGTAGCCTCGGGGGCAGATACGCAGTATTTT. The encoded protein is CASSEDVASGADTQYF.

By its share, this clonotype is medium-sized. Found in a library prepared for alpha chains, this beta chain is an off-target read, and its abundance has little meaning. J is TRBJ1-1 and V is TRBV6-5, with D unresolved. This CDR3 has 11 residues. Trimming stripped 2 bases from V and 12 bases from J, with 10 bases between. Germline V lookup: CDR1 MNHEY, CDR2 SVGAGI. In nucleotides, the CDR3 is TGTGCCAGCAGTTACCCCCCTCACACTTTCTTT. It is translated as CASSYPPHTFF.

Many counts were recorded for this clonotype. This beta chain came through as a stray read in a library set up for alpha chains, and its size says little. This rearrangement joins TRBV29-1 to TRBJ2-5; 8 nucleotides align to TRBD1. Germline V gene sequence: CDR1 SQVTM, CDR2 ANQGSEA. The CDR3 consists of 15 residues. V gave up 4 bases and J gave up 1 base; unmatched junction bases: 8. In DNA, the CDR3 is TGCAGCGTTGTTGAGCCAGGGGGCTCCCAAGAGACCCAGTACTTC. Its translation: CSVVEPGGSQETQYF.

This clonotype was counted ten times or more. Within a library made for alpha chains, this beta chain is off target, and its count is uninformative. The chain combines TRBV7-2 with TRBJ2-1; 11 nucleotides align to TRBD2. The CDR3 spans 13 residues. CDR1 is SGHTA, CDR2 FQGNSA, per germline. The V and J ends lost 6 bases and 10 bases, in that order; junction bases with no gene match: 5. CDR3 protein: CASRLAGASEQFF. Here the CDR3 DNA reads TGTGCCAGCAGACTAGCGGGAGCTAGCGAGCAGTTCTTC.

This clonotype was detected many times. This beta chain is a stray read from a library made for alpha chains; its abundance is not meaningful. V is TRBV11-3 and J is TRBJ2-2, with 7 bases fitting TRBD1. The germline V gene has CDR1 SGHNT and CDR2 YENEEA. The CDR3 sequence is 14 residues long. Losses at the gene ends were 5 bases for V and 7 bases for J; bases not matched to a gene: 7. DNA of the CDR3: TGTGCCAGCAGCAACGGACAGGCAAACGGGGAGCTGTTTTTT. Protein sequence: CASSNGQANGELFF.

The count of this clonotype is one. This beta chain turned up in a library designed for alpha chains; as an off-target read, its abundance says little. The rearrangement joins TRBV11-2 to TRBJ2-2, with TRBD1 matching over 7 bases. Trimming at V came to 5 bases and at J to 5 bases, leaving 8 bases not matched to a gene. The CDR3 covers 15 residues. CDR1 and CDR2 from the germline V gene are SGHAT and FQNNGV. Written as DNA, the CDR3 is TGTGCCAGCAGCCAAAGGACAGGTGGGACCGGGGAGCTGTTTTTT. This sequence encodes CASSQRTGGTGELFF.

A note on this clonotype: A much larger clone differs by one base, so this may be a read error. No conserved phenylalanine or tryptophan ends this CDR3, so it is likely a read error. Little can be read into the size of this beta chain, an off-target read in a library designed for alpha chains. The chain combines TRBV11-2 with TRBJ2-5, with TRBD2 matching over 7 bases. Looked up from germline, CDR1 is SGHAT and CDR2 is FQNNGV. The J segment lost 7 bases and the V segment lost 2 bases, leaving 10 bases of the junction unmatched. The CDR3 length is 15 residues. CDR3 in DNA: TGTGCCAGCAGCTTAATGTCTAGCGGAGTCCGGACCCAGTACTAC. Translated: CASSLMSSGVRTQYY.

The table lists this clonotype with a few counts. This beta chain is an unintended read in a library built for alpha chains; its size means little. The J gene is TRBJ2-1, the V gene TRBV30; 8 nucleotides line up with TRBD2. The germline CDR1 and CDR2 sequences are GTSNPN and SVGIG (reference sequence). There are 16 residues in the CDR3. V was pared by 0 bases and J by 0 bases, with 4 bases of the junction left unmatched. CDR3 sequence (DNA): TGTGCCTGGAGTGTGGCGGGAGGTCTCTCCTACAATGAGCAGTTCTTC. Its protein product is CAWSVAGGLSYNEQFF.

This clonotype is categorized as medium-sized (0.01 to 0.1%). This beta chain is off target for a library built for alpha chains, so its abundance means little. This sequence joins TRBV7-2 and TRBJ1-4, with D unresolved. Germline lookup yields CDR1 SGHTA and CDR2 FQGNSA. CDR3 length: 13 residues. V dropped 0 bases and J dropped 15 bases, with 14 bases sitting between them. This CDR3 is CASSLALGSGLFF. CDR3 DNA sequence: TGTGCCAGCAGCTTAGCGCTAGGCAGTGGTTTGTTTTTT.

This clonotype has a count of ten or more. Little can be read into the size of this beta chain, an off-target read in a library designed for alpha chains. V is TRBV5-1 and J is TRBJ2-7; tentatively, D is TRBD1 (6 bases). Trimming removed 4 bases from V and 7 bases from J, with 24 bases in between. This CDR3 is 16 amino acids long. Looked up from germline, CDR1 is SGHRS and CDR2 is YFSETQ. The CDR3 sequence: CASSQDPGAGGWEQYF. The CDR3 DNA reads TGCGCCAGCAGCCAGGACCCAGGGGCCGGCGGGTGGGAGCAGTACTTC.

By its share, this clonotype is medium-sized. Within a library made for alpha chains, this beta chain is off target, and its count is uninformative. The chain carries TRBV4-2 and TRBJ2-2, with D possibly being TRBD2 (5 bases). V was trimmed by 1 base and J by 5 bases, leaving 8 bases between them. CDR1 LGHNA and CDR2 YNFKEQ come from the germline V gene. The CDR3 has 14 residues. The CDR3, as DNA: TGTGCCAGCAGCCAAGTACGGGGTACCGGGGAGCTGTTTTTT. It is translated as CASSQVRGTGELFF.

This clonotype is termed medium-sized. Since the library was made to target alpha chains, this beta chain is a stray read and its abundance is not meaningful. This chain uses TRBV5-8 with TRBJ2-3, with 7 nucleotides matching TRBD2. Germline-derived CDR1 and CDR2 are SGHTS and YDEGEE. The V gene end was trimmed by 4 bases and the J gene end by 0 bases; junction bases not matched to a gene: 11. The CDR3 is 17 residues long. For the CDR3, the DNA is TGTGCCAGCAGCCTATTTAAGAGGGGAGGGAGCACAGATACGCAGTATTTT. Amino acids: CASSLFKRGGSTDTQYF.

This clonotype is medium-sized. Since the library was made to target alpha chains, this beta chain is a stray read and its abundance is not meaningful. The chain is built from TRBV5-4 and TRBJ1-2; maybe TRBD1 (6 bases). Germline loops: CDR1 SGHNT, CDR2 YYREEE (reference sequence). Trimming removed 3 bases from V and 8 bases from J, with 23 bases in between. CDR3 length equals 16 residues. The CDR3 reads CASSWGAEQGAEGYTF. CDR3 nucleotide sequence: TGTGCCAGCAGCTGGGGGGCTGAACAGGGTGCGGAAGGCTACACCTTC.

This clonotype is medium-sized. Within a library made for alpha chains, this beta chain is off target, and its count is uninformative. CDR3 region: CASRGSYEQYF. CDR3 nucleotides: TGTGCCAGCAGGGGGTCCTACGAGCAGTACTTC. This rearrangement joins TRBV12-3 or TRBV12-4 to TRBJ2-7; no definite D call. Trimming took off 6 bases at V and 1 base at J, with 4 bases between the two ends. The CDR3 spans 11 residues.

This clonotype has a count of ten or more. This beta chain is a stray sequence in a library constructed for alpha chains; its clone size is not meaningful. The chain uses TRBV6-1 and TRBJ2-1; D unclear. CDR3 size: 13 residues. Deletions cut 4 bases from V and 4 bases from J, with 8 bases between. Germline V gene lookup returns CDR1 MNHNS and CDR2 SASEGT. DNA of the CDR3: TGTGCCAGCAGTGTGGGGTTGTACAATGAGCAGTTCTTC. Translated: CASSVGLYNEQFF.

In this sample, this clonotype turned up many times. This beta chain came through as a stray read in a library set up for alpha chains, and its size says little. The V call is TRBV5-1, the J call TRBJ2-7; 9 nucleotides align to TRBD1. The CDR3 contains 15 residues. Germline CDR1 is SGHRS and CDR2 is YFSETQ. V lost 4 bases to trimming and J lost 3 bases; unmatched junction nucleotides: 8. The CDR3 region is CASSQGQGRFYEQYF. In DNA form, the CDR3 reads TGCGCCAGCAGCCAAGGACAGGGGCGGTTCTACGAGCAGTACTTC.

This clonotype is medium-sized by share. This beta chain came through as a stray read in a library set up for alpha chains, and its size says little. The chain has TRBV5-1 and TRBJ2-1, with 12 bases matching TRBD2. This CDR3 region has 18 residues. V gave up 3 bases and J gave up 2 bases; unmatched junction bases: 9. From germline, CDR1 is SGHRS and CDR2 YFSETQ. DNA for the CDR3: TGCGCCAGCAGCTACCCTAGCGGGAGGGCCACGACCTACAATGAGCAGTTCTTC. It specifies CASSYPSGRATTYNEQFF.

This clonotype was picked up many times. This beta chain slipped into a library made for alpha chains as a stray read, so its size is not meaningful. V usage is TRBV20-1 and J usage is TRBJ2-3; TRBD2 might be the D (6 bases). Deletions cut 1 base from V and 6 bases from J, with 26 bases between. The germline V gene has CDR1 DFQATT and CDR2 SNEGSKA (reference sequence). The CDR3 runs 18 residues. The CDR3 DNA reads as TGCAGTGCTAGAGTTTCCTCAGGGTACCCCCTCGGAGGGGATACGCAGTATTTT. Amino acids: CSARVSSGYPLGGDTQYF.

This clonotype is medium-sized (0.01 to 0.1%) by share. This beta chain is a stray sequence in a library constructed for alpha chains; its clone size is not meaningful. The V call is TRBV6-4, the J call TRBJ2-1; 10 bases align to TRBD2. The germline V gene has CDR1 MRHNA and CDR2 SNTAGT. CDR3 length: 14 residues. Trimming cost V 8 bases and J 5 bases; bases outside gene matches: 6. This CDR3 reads CASGVAGGNNEQFF. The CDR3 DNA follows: TGTGCCAGCGGGGTAGCGGGAGGTAACAATGAGCAGTTCTTC.

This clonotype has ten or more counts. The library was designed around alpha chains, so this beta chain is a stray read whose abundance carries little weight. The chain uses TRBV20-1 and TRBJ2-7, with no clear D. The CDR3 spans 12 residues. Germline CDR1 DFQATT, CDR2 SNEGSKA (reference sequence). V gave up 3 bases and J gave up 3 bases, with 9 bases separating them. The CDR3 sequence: CSASGVLYEQYF. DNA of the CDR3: TGCAGTGCTAGCGGCGTACTCTACGAGCAGTACTTC.

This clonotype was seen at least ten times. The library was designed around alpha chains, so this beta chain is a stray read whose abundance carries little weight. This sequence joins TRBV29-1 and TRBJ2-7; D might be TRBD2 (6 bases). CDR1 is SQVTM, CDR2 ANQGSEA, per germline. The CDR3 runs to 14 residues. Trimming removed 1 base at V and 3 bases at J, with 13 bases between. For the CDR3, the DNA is TGCAGCGTTGAAGGGAGCGGAGGGAACTACGAGCAGTACTTC. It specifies CSVEGSGGNYEQYF.

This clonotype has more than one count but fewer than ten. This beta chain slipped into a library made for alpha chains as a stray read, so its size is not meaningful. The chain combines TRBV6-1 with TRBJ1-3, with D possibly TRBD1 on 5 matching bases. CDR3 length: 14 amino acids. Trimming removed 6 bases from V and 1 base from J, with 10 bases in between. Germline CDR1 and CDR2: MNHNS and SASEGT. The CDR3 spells CASSDGASGNTIYF. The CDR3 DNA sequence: TGTGCCAGCAGCGATGGGGCTTCTGGAAACACCATATATTTT.

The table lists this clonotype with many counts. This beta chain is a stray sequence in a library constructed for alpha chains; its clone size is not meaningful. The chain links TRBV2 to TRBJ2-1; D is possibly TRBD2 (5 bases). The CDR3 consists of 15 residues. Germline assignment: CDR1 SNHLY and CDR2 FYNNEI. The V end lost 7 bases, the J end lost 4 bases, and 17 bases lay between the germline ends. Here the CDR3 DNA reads TGTGCCAGCACCCTAGGTGGCGGGCCTTACAATGAGCAGTTCTTC. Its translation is CASTLGGGPYNEQFF.

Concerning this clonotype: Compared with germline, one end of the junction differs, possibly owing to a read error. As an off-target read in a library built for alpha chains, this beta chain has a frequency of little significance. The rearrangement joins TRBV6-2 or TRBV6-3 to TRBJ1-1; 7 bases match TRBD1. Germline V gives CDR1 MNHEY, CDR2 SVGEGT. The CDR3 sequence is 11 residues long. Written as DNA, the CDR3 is TGTGCCAGCCGACAGGGAACTGAAGCTTTCTTC. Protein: CASRQGTEAFF.

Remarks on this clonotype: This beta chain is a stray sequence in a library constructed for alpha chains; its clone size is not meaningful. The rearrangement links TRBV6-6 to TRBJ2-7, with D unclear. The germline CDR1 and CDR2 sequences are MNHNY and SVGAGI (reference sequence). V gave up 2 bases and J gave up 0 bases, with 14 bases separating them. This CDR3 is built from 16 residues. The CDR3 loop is CASSYHLTESSYEQYF. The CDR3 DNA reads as TGTGCCAGCAGTTACCACCTGACGGAGAGCTCCTACGAGCAGTACTTC.